The 28 T cell receptor beta chains listed next were all sequenced from one sample in a study of shared clonotypes between healthy human individuals. TCRdb keeps only in-frame clones here, not all; method: immunoSEQ multiplex PCR. The sample includes approximately 1.4 million clones, 95% to 99% of them seen just once. The sample was naive CD4+ T cells sorted from blood. Regarding subset: CD45RA+ positively selected. These receptors originate from a man aged 30-40 years in good health.

Written as DNA, the CDR3 is TGTGCCAGCAGCTTATTCGCGGCGGGAGGTAACAATGAGCAGTTCTTC. It codes for CASSLFAAGGNNEQFF. The J gene is TRBJ2-1, the V gene TRBV7-9; TRBD2 matches 8 bases. This CDR3 comprises 16 residues. V trimming: 2 bases; J trimming: 5 bases; junction bases outside the gene matches: 8. Germline CDR1 is SEHNR and CDR2 is FQNEAQ (reference sequence).

Remarks on this clone: Compared with germline, one end of the junction differs, possibly owing to a read error. The chain combines TRBV7-7 with TRBJ2-5, with TRBD1 as a possible D gene (6 bases). CDR3 length: 14 amino acids. CDR1 is SSHAT and CDR2 is FNYEAQ in the germline V gene (reference sequence). In DNA form, the CDR3 reads TGTGCTAGCAGCAGAGACAGGAACCAAGAGACCCAGTACTTC. Amino acid sequence: CASSRDRNQETQYF.

The chain combines TRBV9 with TRBJ2-2; either TRBD1 or TRBD2 may fit D (5 bases each). V shed 3 bases and J shed 0 bases, with 12 bases lying between them. Germline CDR1 is SGDLS and CDR2 is YYNGEE. The CDR3 length is 16 residues. The CDR3 coding sequence is TGTGCCAGCAGCGCCCGGGGCAGCTCGAACACCGGGGAGCTGTTTTTT. Encoded protein: CASSARGSSNTGELFF.

This chain links TRBV5-1 with TRBJ1-3; D is uncertain. V was cut by 1 base and J by 0 bases, with 11 bases left in between. The germline CDR1 and CDR2 sequences are SGHRS and YFSETQ. This CDR3 comprises 16 residues. In DNA, the CDR3 is TGCGCCAGCAGCTTGACTTCCGCCGGCTCTGGAAACACCATATATTTT. The encoded protein is CASSLTSAGSGNTIYF.

The chain links TRBV7-9 to TRBJ2-2; 13 positions agree with TRBD2. V lost 10 bases and J lost 5; bases outside the gene matches: 16. This CDR3 has 18 residues. CDR1 and CDR2 from the germline V gene are SEHNR and FQNEAQ (reference sequence). The CDR3 nucleotides are TGTGCCATCCGGGGGACTAGCGGGATATCCGGGTTTACCGGGGAGCTGTTTTTT. It yields the protein CAIRGTSGISGFTGELFF.

This clone has just one count. The chain links TRBV7-6 to TRBJ2-1, with D unclear. Germline values: CDR1 SGHVS, CDR2 FNYEAQ. Between the trimmed V and J ends, which lost 11 bases and 8 bases, there was a span of 19 bases. The CDR3 has 13 residues. CDR3 region: CAGQCSPADEQFF. The CDR3 nucleotides are TGTGCCGGCCAATGCTCGCCGGCAGATGAGCAGTTCTTC.

This chain uses TRBV28 with TRBJ2-7, with D unclear. CDR3 length: 11 amino acids. V was shortened by 7 bases and J by 4 bases, with 8 bases between the two germline ends. CDR1 and CDR2 from the germline V gene are MDHEN and SYDVKM. The CDR3 DNA follows: TGTGCCAGCATGCTAGGGTACGAGCAGTACTTC. Protein sequence: CASMLGYEQYF. Supplemented by reference TRBV28 and TRBJ2-7, the full variable domain reads DVKVTQSSRYLVKRTGEKVFLECVQDMDHENMFWYRQDPGLGLRLIYFSYDVKMKEKGDIPEGYSVSREKKERFSLILESASTNQTSMYLCASMLGYEQYFGPGTRLTVT.

CDR3 sequence reads: CARGDRAGNTIYF. CDR3 coding DNA: TGTGCCAGAGGAGACAGGGCTGGAAACACCATATATTTT. This sequence joins TRBV11-3 and TRBJ1-3; 7 bases are shared with TRBD1. CDR1 and CDR2 from the germline V gene are SGHNT and YENEEA. The trim removed 9 bases at V and 2 bases at J, leaving 4 bases unmatched. The CDR3 extends over 13 amino acids.

The chain uses TRBV11-1 and TRBJ2-2, with D unresolved. V lost 1 base and J lost 6, with 9 bases in between. Germline V gene lookup returns CDR1 SGHAT and CDR2 FQDESV (reference sequence). There are 14 residues in the CDR3. The DNA of the CDR3 is TGTGCCAGCAGCTTAGGGGCGAGTTCCGGGGAGCTGTTTTTT. Protein product: CASSLGASSGELFF.

The chain recombines TRBV4-1 with TRBJ1-3, with 9 bases aligning to TRBD1. Germline lookup yields CDR1 MGHRA and CDR2 YSYEKL. CDR3 length: 15 residues. The ends lost 1 base at V and 7 bases at J; junction bases unmatched: 5. The CDR3 DNA is TGCGCCAGCAGCCAAGGAACAGGGGGCTGGAACACCATATATTTT. Translated, it gives CASSQGTGGWNTIYF.

The chain joins TRBV29-1 to TRBJ1-1, with 7 nucleotides matching TRBD1. The V segment lost 7 bases and the J segment 4 bases; nucleotides outside the gene matches: 6. Per the germline V gene, CDR1 is SQVTM and CDR2 is ANQGSEA. The CDR3 spans 12 residues. DNA of the CDR3: TGCAGCGCCCAGACAGGGTCCACTGAAGCTTTCTTT. Amino acids: CSAQTGSTEAFF. The variable domain in full, with the rest retrieved from reference TRBV29-1 and TRBJ1-1, is SAVISQKPSRDICQRGTSLTIQCQVDSQVTMMFWYRQQPGQSLTLIATANQGSEATYESGFVIDKFPISRPNLTFSTLTVSNMSPEDSSIYLCSAQTGSTEAFFGQGTRLTVV.

The CDR3 nucleotides are TGTGCCAGCAGTACTCGGACTAGGAGGTCCGGGGAGCTGTTTTTT. Residues: CASSTRTRRSGELFF. The genes are TRBV6-5 and TRBJ2-2; 7 bases fit TRBD2. V was pared by 5 bases and J by 6 bases, with 9 bases of the junction left unmatched. Per germline, CDR1 MNHEY and CDR2 SVGAGI. The CDR3 has 15 residues.

This chain uses TRBV5-1 with TRBJ2-7; D uncertain. V lost 3 bases, J lost 2 bases, and 9 bases lay in between. The CDR3 contains 13 residues. Germline V gene sequence: CDR1 SGHRS, CDR2 YFSETQ. CDR3 nucleotides: TGCGCCAGCAGCTCCGACGCCACCTACGAGCAGTACTTC. Its protein is CASSSDATYEQYF.

The chain uses TRBV9 and TRBJ2-7; D might be TRBD2 (6 bases). Germline assignment: CDR1 SGDLS and CDR2 YYNGEE. There are 14 residues in the CDR3. Trimming took off 4 bases at V and 3 bases at J, with 14 bases between the two ends. The CDR3 nucleotides read TGTGCCAGCAGCCCCCGGACGGACTACTACGAGCAGTACTTC. Translating gives CASSPRTDYYEQYF.

CDR3 DNA: TGTGCCAGCAGTAGGAGCGGATCAACCTACGAGCAGTACTTC. The encoded protein is CASSRSGSTYEQYF. The gene calls are TRBV28 and TRBJ2-7; tentative D call: TRBD2 (5 bases). CDR3 size: 14 residues. V dropped 5 bases and J dropped 2 bases, with 13 bases sitting between them. Germline assignment: CDR1 MDHEN and CDR2 SYDVKM.

This clone occurred once. The sample holds other DNA sequences that translate to the same CDR3. The chain carries TRBV28 and TRBJ1-1, with D possibly being TRBD1 (6 bases). This CDR3 contains 13 residues. Germline CDR1 and CDR2: MDHEN and SYDVKM. Trimming took off 3 bases at V and 3 bases at J, with 8 bases between the two ends. CDR3 residues: CASSLDRYTEAFF. The CDR3 region has the DNA TGTGCCAGCAGTTTGGACAGATACACTGAAGCTTTCTTT.

The chain has TRBV10-2 and TRBJ1-2, with no clear D. There are 13 residues in the CDR3. The germline gives CDR1 WSHSY, CDR2 SAAADI. The germline V and J ends were trimmed by 3 bases and 6 bases, with 11 bases remaining between them. Here the CDR3 reads CASSDPVGHGYTF. The CDR3 nucleotides read TGCGCCAGCAGTGACCCGGTCGGTCATGGCTACACCTTC.

The chain couples TRBV7-8 to TRBJ1-2, with TRBD1 as a possible D gene (5 bases). CDR1 is SGHVS, CDR2 FQNEAQ, per germline. The CDR3 is made up of 13 amino acids. V dropped 4 bases and J dropped 8 bases, with 14 bases sitting between them. CDR3 coding DNA: TGTGCCAGCAGCTGGGGGGTGACGGCCGGCTACACCTTC. Its translation is CASSWGVTAGYTF. The whole variable domain, filled in from reference TRBV7-8 and TRBJ1-2, reads GAGVSQSPRYKVAKRGQDVALRCDPISGHVSLFWYQQALGQGPEFLTYFQNEAQLDKSGLPSDRFFAERPEGSVSTLKIQRTQQEDSAVYLCASSWGVTAGYTFGSGTRLTVV.

The V call is TRBV19, the J call TRBJ2-3, with D possibly matching TRBD2 (5 bases). V was cut by 6 bases and J by 0 bases, with 10 bases left in between. Per germline, CDR1 LNHDA and CDR2 SQIVND (reference sequence). This CDR3 contains 14 residues. The CDR3 protein is CASREEASTDTQYF. CDR3 DNA sequence: TGTGCCAGTAGGGAGGAAGCTAGCACAGATACGCAGTATTTT.

Notes on this clone: Other DNA sequences in this specimen translate into the identical CDR3. The chain combines TRBV2 with TRBJ1-1; D is unresolved. Per germline, CDR1 SNHLY and CDR2 FYNNEI. CDR3 length: 13 residues. With 5 bases removed from V and 1 base from J, the gap between germline ends came to 8 bases. In DNA, the CDR3 is TGTGCCAGCAGTCTACAAGGGAACACTGAAGCTTTCTTT. It specifies CASSLQGNTEAFF.

The J gene is TRBJ2-4, the V gene TRBV2, with TRBD1 matching over 8 bases. This CDR3 comprises 13 residues. Germline CDR1 and CDR2: SNHLY and FYNNEI. With 7 bases clipped from V and 7 bases from J, the junction kept 6 bases outside the gene matches. The CDR3 here is CASIGQGLNIQYF. CDR3 in DNA: TGTGCCAGCATAGGACAGGGATTGAACATTCAGTACTTC.

This clone appeared a single time. The chain joins TRBV9 to TRBJ2-7, with 11 bases that match TRBD1. CDR1 and CDR2 (germline): SGDLS, YYNGEE. With 4 bases clipped from V and 6 bases from J, the junction kept 15 bases outside the gene matches. This CDR3 has 17 amino acids. CDR3 amino acids: CASSPHGEGQGGLEQYF. CDR3 in DNA: TGTGCCAGCAGCCCTCACGGGGAGGGACAGGGGGGACTCGAGCAGTACTTC.

The chain links TRBV19 to TRBJ1-4, with D unclear. CDR3 length: 13 residues. The germline gives CDR1 LNHDA, CDR2 SQIVND (reference sequence). The V gene lost 3 bases and the J gene lost 7 bases, with 9 bases spanning the gap. The CDR3 DNA sequence: TGTGCCAGTAGTATTGACGTTGCTGAAAAACTGTTTTTT. Amino acids: CASSIDVAEKLFF.

This sequence joins TRBV27 and TRBJ2-3; 7 nucleotides agree with TRBD2. This CDR3 contains 15 residues. Trimming removed 6 bases from V and 3 bases from J; junction bases left unmatched: 9. In germline, CDR1 is MNHEY, CDR2 SMNVEV (reference sequence). The CDR3 DNA is TGTGCCAGCAGGCTGACCGGGACTACAACAGATACGCAGTATTTT. Amino acid sequence: CASRLTGTTTDTQYF.

This chain connects TRBV7-2 to TRBJ2-1; the match to TRBD1 covers 10 bases. Losses at the gene ends were 1 base for V and 6 bases for J; bases not matched to a gene: 6. The CDR3 runs 16 residues. Per the germline V gene, CDR1 is SGHTA and CDR2 is FQGNSA. CDR3 in amino acids: CASSLVGTGEVNEQFF. CDR3 sequence (DNA): TGTGCCAGCAGCTTAGTTGGGACAGGGGAGGTCAATGAGCAGTTCTTC.

This clone was observed a single time. The chain couples TRBV6-1 to TRBJ2-2; 14 nucleotides agree with TRBD2. V was clipped by 4 bases and J by 7 bases; unmatched bases: 5. Germline V gives CDR1 MNHNS, CDR2 SASEGT. This CDR3 comprises 16 residues. CDR3 sequence: CASSGLAGGPSGELFF. The CDR3 DNA follows: TGTGCCAGCAGTGGACTAGCGGGAGGGCCTAGCGGGGAGCTGTTTTTT.

The chain combines TRBV9 with TRBJ1-3; tentative D call: TRBD1 (5 bases). Trimming removed 3 bases from V and 0 bases from J, with 13 bases in between. The germline gives CDR1 SGDLS, CDR2 YYNGEE. This CDR3 region has 16 residues. The CDR3 is CASSGRGSFSGNTIYF. The CDR3 coding sequence is TGTGCCAGCAGCGGGCGGGGGAGTTTCTCTGGAAACACCATATATTTT.

The V call is TRBV4-3, the J call TRBJ2-7; the D gene is possibly TRBD2 (5 bases). The V and J ends lost 0 bases and 2 bases respectively, with 14 bases between them. Germline CDR1 is LGHNA and CDR2 is YSLEER. The CDR3 extends over 16 amino acids. The CDR3 sequence: CASSQDLRLYPYEQYF. The CDR3 DNA follows: TGCGCCAGCAGCCAAGATCTGAGACTATATCCCTACGAGCAGTACTTC.